The present entry profiles one T cell receptor beta chain with its context. Trimming pared 2 bases from V and 1 base from J, leaving 15 bases between. Germline loops: CDR1 SGHTS, CDR2 YDEGEE. The CDR3 has 16 residues. Generated by immunoSEQ multiplex PCR, the TCRdb table keeps only in-frame clones and is missing some. The sample carries fewer than 70,000 clones, 92% recorded once. The sample belongs to a study of T cell changes during pregnancy in multiple sclerosis. The sample was peripheral blood, taken in the second trimester of pregnancy. This receptor was obtained from a female donor in good health, enrolled as a control in a pregnancy study. The V call is TRBV5-8, the J call TRBJ1-1, with D unclear. CDR3 bases: TGTGCCAGCAGCTTCCCGCCCCGGAGGGAGAACACTGAAGCTTTCTTT. It encodes CASSFPPRRENTEAFF.